A single sample is the source of the 9 T cell receptor beta chains below, sequenced in a study of T-cell reconstitution after alpha-beta-depleted transplantation in children. For TCRbeta, the library was prepared with unique molecular identifiers. TCRdb passed the PCR reads through MiXCR, listing each CDR3 protein once. The table has 540,000 or so distinct CDR3 sequences, roughly 23% seen once. This material consisted of PBMCs, mostly from graft donor cells, taken 360 days after TCRalphabeta/CD19-depleted stem cell transplant. These receptors were taken from a boy under three years old who had a stem cell transplant for acute myeloid leukemia, so the T cells may come from the graft donor.

This clonotype was seen many times. The V call is TRBV6-1, the J call TRBJ2-1; D possibly corresponds to TRBD2 (5 bases). The V and J ends lost 4 bases and 7 bases respectively, with 14 bases between them. The CDR3 contains 14 residues. Germline CDR1 is MNHNS and CDR2 is SASEGT. This chain's CDR3 is CASSGTRVGNEQFF. The CDR3, as DNA: TGTGCCAGCAGTGGGACTCGCGTTGGGAATGAGCAGTTCTTC.

This clonotype was counted between two and nine times. The chain combines TRBV12-3 or TRBV12-4 with TRBJ2-3; 8 bases agree with TRBD2. The CDR3 extends over 14 amino acids. V dropped 3 bases and J dropped 3; count of bases not matched to a gene: 2. CDR3 residues: CASSLGTRTDTQYF. In DNA, the CDR3 is TGTGCCAGCAGTTTGGGGACTAGAACAGATACGCAGTATTTT.

This chain uses TRBV7-2 with TRBJ2-3; 7 nucleotides align to TRBD2. Trimming cost V 2 bases and J 0 bases; bases outside gene matches: 5. There are 16 residues in the CDR3. CDR1 is SGHTA, CDR2 FQGNSA, per germline. The CDR3 sequence: CASSLRGVYSTDTQYF. CDR3 in DNA: TGTGCCAGCAGCTTACGGGGGGTATACAGCACAGATACGCAGTATTTT. Drawing the rest from reference TRBV7-2 and TRBJ2-3, the complete variable domain is GAGVSQSPSNKVTEKGKDVELRCDPISGHTALYWYRQSLGQGLEFLIYFQGNSAPDKSGLPSDRFSAERTGGSVSTLTIQRTQQEDSAVYLCASSLRGVYSTDTQYFGPGTRLTVL.

The sample holds a few counts of this clonotype. This chain connects TRBV20-1 to TRBJ2-3; no firm D call. V was clipped by 5 bases and J by 4 bases, with 10 bases between them. The CDR3 spans 12 residues. In germline, CDR1 is DFQATT, CDR2 SNEGSKA (reference sequence). CDR3 in DNA: TGCAGTGCTGGGCCCTTGGCAGATACGCAGTATTTT. Its translation is CSAGPLADTQYF.

This clonotype has at least ten counts. This chain joins TRBV20-1 and TRBJ2-7, with 14 positions matching TRBD2. CDR3 length equals 16 residues. The trim removed 4 bases at V and 0 bases at J, leaving 5 bases unmatched. Germline V CDR1 and CDR2: DFQATT, SNEGSKA (reference sequence). CDR3 protein: CSATRLAGGISYEQYF. The CDR3 coding sequence is TGCAGTGCTACAAGACTAGCGGGGGGGATCTCCTACGAGCAGTACTTC.

This clonotype was observed a few times. The chain links TRBV25-1 to TRBJ1-1, with TRBD1 as a possible D gene (5 bases). V was pared by 4 bases and J by 4 bases, with 13 bases between. CDR3 length: 14 amino acids. Germline loops: CDR1 MGHDK, CDR2 SYGVNS. The CDR3 nucleotides are TGTGCCAGCAGTGGGCAGGGTGGAGGCACTGAAGCTTTCTTT. Translated: CASSGQGGGTEAFF.

This clonotype was found many times. The V call is TRBV20-1, the J call TRBJ2-1; possibly TRBD2 for D (7 bases). CDR1 is DFQATT, CDR2 SNEGSKA, per germline (reference sequence). This CDR3 is 13 amino acids long. Trimming removed 3 bases at V and 4 bases at J, with 10 bases between. The CDR3 sequence is CSASGGQYNEQFF. The CDR3 DNA follows: TGCAGTGCTAGCGGGGGGCAGTACAATGAGCAGTTCTTC.

This chain connects TRBV20-1 to TRBJ2-7; 11 positions agree with TRBD1. Germline values: CDR1 DFQATT, CDR2 SNEGSKA (reference sequence). CDR3 length: 13 residues. V dropped 7 bases and J dropped 3; count of bases not matched to a gene: 5. The CDR3 DNA reads TGCAGTGTCGGGACAGGGGGAAACTACGAGCAGTACGTC. Its translation: CSVGTGGNYEQYV.

The rearrangement joins TRBV20-1 to TRBJ2-5, with D possibly called TRBD1 or TRBD2 (5 bases each). This CDR3 contains 16 residues. V dropped 3 bases and J dropped 13 bases, with 30 bases sitting between them. Germline CDR1 and CDR2: DFQATT and SNEGSKA (reference sequence). As DNA, the CDR3 is TGCAGTGCTAGGGCAGAAAGCCGGGACGCGGTCCCAGCCAGGTACTTC. The encoded protein is CSARAESRDAVPARYF.